The clone carrying this TCR beta chain has a count of ten or more. Its antigen is as yet unknown. This entry comes from a study of T cells after yellow fever vaccination. Regarding the study as a whole: Relatively few clonotypes were ones that appeared in both CD4 and CD8 compartments.

From the 5' RACE reads, TCRdb called clonotypes with MiXCR, one entry per CDR3 protein. The data show a few hundred thousand distinct CDR3 sequences, approximately 13% seen once. Germline V gives CDR1 DFQATT, CDR2 SNEGSKA (reference sequence). CDR3 length: 12 amino acids. The V gene lost 6 bases and the J gene lost 0 bases, with 8 bases spanning the gap. V and J are TRBV20-1 and TRBJ1-2; D unresolved. The sample consisted of CD4+ T cells sorted from PBMCs, taken 15 days after the yellow fever booster vaccination. The sequence was collected from a young man who received the YFV17D yellow fever vaccine. The CDR3 coding sequence is TGCAGTGCGAGAACAGCTAACTATGGCTACACCTTC. This sequence encodes CSARTANYGYTF.